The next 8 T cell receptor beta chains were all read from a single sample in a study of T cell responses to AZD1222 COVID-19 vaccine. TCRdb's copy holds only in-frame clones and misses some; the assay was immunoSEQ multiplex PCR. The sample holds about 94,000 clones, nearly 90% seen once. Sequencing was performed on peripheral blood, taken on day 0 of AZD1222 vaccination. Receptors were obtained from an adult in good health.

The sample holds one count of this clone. The CDR3 DNA follows: TGTGCCAGTTTCCCCGGGGGGATCCAAGAGACCCAGTACTTC. This sequence encodes CASFPGGIQETQYF. This chain connects TRBV6-5 to TRBJ2-5, with 7 bases fitting TRBD2. V was pared by 9 bases and J by 1 base, with 8 bases of the junction left unmatched. This CDR3 is 14 amino acids long. CDR1 is MNHEY, CDR2 SVGAGI, per germline.

CDR3 residues: CASSQSSATNEKLFF. In DNA form, the CDR3 reads TGCGCCAGCAGTCAATCCAGTGCAACTAATGAAAAACTGTTTTTT. The rearrangement uses TRBV23-1 and TRBJ1-4; D not resolved. TRBV23-1 is annotated as an ORF whose role is uncertain. The CDR3 extends over 15 amino acids. V lost 0 bases and J 0 bases, leaving 5 bases between the germline ends.

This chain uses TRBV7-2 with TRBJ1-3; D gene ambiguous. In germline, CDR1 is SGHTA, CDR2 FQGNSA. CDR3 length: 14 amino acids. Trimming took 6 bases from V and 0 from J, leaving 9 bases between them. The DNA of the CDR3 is TGTGCCAGCAGTCCCGACATCTCTGGAAACACCATATATTTT. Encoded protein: CASSPDISGNTIYF. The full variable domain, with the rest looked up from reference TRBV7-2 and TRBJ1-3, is GAGVSQSPSNKVTEKGKDVELRCDPISGHTALYWYRQSLGQGLEFLIYFQGNSAPDKSGLPSDRFSAERTGGSVSTLTIQRTQQEDSAVYLCASSPDISGNTIYFGEGSWLTVV.

In DNA, the CDR3 is TGTGCCAGCAGTCCTCAACCGGGACAGGGGTGGTACGAGCAGTACTTC. As protein: CASSPQPGQGWYEQYF. V gene TRBV27 combines with J gene TRBJ2-7; TRBD1 matches 10 bases. The CDR3 has 16 residues. From germline, CDR1 is MNHEY and CDR2 SMNVEV (reference sequence). V was pared by 5 bases and J by 4 bases, with 11 bases of the junction left unmatched.

For the CDR3, the DNA is TGTGCCAGCAGCTTAGAGCGGGATGAAAAACTGTTTTTT. It encodes CASSLERDEKLFF. The chain links TRBV7-9 to TRBJ1-4; no reliable D call. CDR1 and CDR2 from the germline V gene are SEHNR and FQNEAQ (reference sequence). V gave up 1 base and J gave up 6 bases, with 6 bases separating them. This CDR3 comprises 13 residues.

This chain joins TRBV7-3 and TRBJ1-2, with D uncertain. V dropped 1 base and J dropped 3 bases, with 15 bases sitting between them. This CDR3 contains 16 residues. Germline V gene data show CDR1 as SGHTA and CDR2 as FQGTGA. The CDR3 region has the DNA TGTGCCAGCAGCTTAAACGCTCTCGGCAGAGACTATGGCTACACCTTC. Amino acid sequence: CASSLNALGRDYGYTF.

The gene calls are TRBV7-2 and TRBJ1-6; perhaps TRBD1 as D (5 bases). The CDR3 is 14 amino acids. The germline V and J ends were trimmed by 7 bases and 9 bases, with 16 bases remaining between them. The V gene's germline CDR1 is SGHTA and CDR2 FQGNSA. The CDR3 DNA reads TGTGCCAGCAACCCAGCGGACGGGGCTTCACCCCTCCACTTT. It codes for CASNPADGASPLHF.

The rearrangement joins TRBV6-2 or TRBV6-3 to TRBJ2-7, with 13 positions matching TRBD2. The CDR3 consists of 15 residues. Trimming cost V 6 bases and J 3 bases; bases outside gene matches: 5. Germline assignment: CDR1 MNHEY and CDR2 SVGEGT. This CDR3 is CASSQTSGGNYEQYF. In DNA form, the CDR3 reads TGTGCCAGCAGCCAGACTAGCGGGGGGAACTACGAGCAGTACTTC.